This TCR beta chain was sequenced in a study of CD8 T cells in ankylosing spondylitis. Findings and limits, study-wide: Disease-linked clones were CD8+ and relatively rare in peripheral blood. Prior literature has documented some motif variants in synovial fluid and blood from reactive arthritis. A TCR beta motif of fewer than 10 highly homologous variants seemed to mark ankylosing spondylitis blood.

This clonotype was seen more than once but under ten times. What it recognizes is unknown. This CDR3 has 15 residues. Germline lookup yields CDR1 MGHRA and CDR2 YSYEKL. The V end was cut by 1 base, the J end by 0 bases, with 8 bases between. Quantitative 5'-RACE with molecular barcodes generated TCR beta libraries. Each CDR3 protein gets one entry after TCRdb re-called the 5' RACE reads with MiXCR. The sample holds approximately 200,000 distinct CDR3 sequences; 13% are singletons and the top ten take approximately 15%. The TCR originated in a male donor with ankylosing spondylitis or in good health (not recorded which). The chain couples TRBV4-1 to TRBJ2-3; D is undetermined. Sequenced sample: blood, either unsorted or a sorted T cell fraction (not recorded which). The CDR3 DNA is TGCGCCAGCAGCCAAGTATTAGGGAGCACAGATACGCAGTATTTT. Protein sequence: CASSQVLGSTDTQYF.